This section outlines one T cell receptor (beta chain) sequence together with its context. Profiling relied on immunoSEQ multiplex PCR, and the TCRdb table lists in-frame clones only, not all of them. The sample has some 56,000 clones, about 91% seen once. The sample belongs to a study of a mutant IDH1 vaccine in newly diagnosed glioma. The CDR3 has 11 amino acids. Trimming stripped 9 bases from V and 1 base from J, with 6 bases between. From germline, CDR1 is SNHLY and CDR2 FYNNEI. Time point described: baseline, week 1 (first vaccination visit). The sample's treatment: pre-vaccination baseline after standard-of-care therapy.

This material consisted of PBMCs, taken from a glioma patient treated with radiotherapy, temozolomide or both. This receptor was obtained from a man between 45 and 60 years old with glioma. The chain employs TRBV2 and TRBJ1-1, with D possibly being TRBD1 (6 bases). The CDR3 DNA reads TGTGCCAGGGGACAGAACACTGAAGCTTTCTTT. Protein: CARGQNTEAFF.